These 19 T cell receptor beta chains were all obtained from the same sample, sequenced in a study of graft-versus-host responses after intestinal transplantation. Repertoires were generated with immunoSEQ multiplex PCR, while TCRdb's copy carries only in-frame clones and drops some. The profile shows 9,900 or so clones, 86% of them singletons. Intraepithelial lymphocytes and lamina propria lymphocytes were released through processing of graft tissue. The material sequenced was ileum tissue, taken almost 750 days after intestinal transplantation. These receptors all stem from a human patient who received an intestinal transplant, so some T cells may come from the graft donor.

The CDR3 DNA reads TGCGCCAGCAGCCAAGATCAACGGGGGCGGCACACCGGGGAGCTGTTTTTT. It specifies CASSQDQRGRHTGELFF. The V and J genes are TRBV4-1 and TRBJ2-2; possibly TRBD1 or TRBD2 for D (6 bases each). Deletions cut 0 bases from V and 3 bases from J, with 14 bases between. Germline values: CDR1 MGHRA, CDR2 YSYEKL. The CDR3 sequence is 17 residues long.

The chain links TRBV5-1 to TRBJ1-2, with 8 nucleotides matching TRBD1. The germline CDR1 and CDR2 sequences are SGHRS and YFSETQ. With 3 bases clipped from V and 2 bases from J, the junction kept 6 bases outside the gene matches. CDR3 length: 15 amino acids. Here the CDR3 reads CASSSRGQGNYGYTF. In DNA, the CDR3 is TGCGCCAGCAGCTCCAGGGGGCAGGGAAACTATGGCTACACCTTC.

This chain uses TRBV7-1 with TRBJ2-6; TRBD1 might be the D (5 bases). TRBV7-1 has ORF status, its function being uncertain. The CDR3 consists of 18 residues. V was shortened by 5 bases and J by 5 bases, with 22 bases between the two germline ends. The CDR3 sequence: CASSRQERGQSRANVLTF. The CDR3 nucleotides read TGTGCCAGCAGCCGTCAGGAACGAGGACAAAGTCGGGCCAACGTCCTGACTTTC.

The chain has TRBV7-9 and TRBJ2-7; D gene unclear. Trimming took 3 bases from V and 2 from J, leaving 14 bases between them. CDR3 length equals 15 residues. Looked up from germline, CDR1 is SEHNR and CDR2 is FQNEAQ (reference sequence). The CDR3 protein is CASSLRSAGPYEQYF. In DNA form, the CDR3 reads TGTGCCAGCAGCTTGAGATCCGCTGGCCCCTACGAGCAGTACTTC.

The chain has TRBV5-5 and TRBJ2-2; the D is unclear. CDR3 length equals 13 residues. The germline gives CDR1 SGHKS, CDR2 YYEKEE (reference sequence). Deletions cut 4 bases from V and 4 bases from J, with 8 bases between. The CDR3 sequence: CASSPRGTGELFF. CDR3 in DNA: TGTGCCAGCAGCCCGCGTGGCACCGGGGAGCTGTTTTTT.

This rearrangement joins TRBV19 to TRBJ2-1, with a possible D match to TRBD2 (5 bases). The CDR3 runs to 15 residues. Trimming took 5 bases from V and 1 from J, leaving 12 bases between them. Germline V gives CDR1 LNHDA, CDR2 SQIVND (reference sequence). The CDR3 bases are TGTGCCAGTAGTCTCGACGGGATATCCTACAATGAGCAGTTCTTC. Its protein product is CASSLDGISYNEQFF.

As for this clone: The junction does not match germline at one end; this may be a read error. The rearrangement links TRBV28 to TRBJ1-2; D is unclear. Germline-derived CDR1 and CDR2 are MDHEN and SYDVKM. The CDR3 contains 13 residues. The CDR3: CASTLQPSGGYTF. The CDR3, as DNA: TGTGCCAGCACTTTACAGCCTAGTGGTGGCTACACCTTC.

The rearrangement links TRBV6-4 to TRBJ1-2; 7 bases agree with TRBD1. The CDR3 runs 16 residues. With 0 bases clipped from V and 6 bases from J, the junction kept 10 bases outside the gene matches. The V gene's germline CDR1 is MRHNA and CDR2 SNTAGT. As DNA, the CDR3 is TGTGCCAGCAGTGACTCGAGGGGGCAGGGCTCCGATGGCTACACCTTC. It translates to CASSDSRGQGSDGYTF.

J is TRBJ2-7 and V is TRBV6-5, with TRBD1 as a possible D gene (6 bases). Germline V gene sequence: CDR1 MNHEY, CDR2 SVGAGI. This CDR3 region has 15 residues. Trimming took off 7 bases at V and 5 bases at J, with 21 bases between the two ends. CDR3 loop: CASTRDTLRANEQYF. The CDR3 bases are TGTGCCAGCACACGGGACACATTACGGGCCAACGAGCAGTACTTC.

The rearrangement uses TRBV6-4 and TRBJ1-6; D gene uncertain. Germline CDR1 reads MRHNA; CDR2 reads SNTAGT. This CDR3 comprises 12 residues. Trimming left V 8 bases short and J 8 bases short, with 10 bases between. The CDR3 DNA reads as TGTGCCAGCTTTCGGGGTCATTCACCCCTCCACTTT. Residues: CASFRGHSPLHF.

The rearrangement links TRBV30 to TRBJ2-1, with a possible D match to TRBD2 (6 bases). Trimming left V 0 bases short and J 4 bases short, with 10 bases between. The CDR3 is 14 amino acids. In germline, CDR1 is GTSNPN, CDR2 SVGIG (reference sequence). As DNA, the CDR3 is TGTGCCTGGAGTGTTGGGACTGGGTACAATGAGCAGTTCTTC. It translates to CAWSVGTGYNEQFF.

J is TRBJ1-5 and V is TRBV14; D is uncertain. The CDR3 sequence is 13 residues long. With 5 bases removed from V and 4 bases from J, the gap between germline ends came to 9 bases. The germline gives CDR1 SGHDN, CDR2 FVKESK. Here the CDR3 reads CASSERRNQPQHF. The CDR3 bases are TGTGCCAGCAGCGAGAGGAGAAATCAGCCCCAGCATTTT.

The V call is TRBV5-1, the J call TRBJ2-5; no clear D. The V gene's germline CDR1 is SGHRS and CDR2 YFSETQ. The CDR3 consists of 14 residues. Trimming took 1 base from V and 2 from J, leaving 9 bases between them. The CDR3 region is CASSLSNQQETQYF. In DNA form, the CDR3 reads TGCGCCAGCAGCTTGTCTAACCAACAAGAGACCCAGTACTTC.

V gene TRBV9 combines with J gene TRBJ1-5; D not resolved. Germline V gives CDR1 SGDLS, CDR2 YYNGEE. This CDR3 region has 15 residues. Trimming shortened V by 0 bases and J by 1 base, and 8 bases separated the two germline ends. CDR3 coding DNA: TGTGCCAGCAGCGTAGTTCTGGGAAGCAATCAGCCCCAGCATTTT. This translates into CASSVVLGSNQPQHF.

The chain recombines TRBV9 with TRBJ2-2, with D unclear. The V end lost 0 bases, the J end lost 0 bases, and 3 bases lay between the germline ends. Germline values: CDR1 SGDLS, CDR2 YYNGEE. This CDR3 region has 14 residues. The CDR3 DNA reads TGTGCCAGCAGCGTAGACACGAACACCGGGGAGCTGTTTTTT. Encoded protein: CASSVDTNTGELFF.

This sequence joins TRBV19 and TRBJ1-2, with 11 bases fitting TRBD1. Per the germline V gene, CDR1 is LNHDA and CDR2 is SQIVND (reference sequence). V shed 8 bases and J 5 bases; nucleotides not matched to a gene: 4. The CDR3 totals 13 residues. The CDR3 region is CASQDRGLYGYTF. CDR3 DNA sequence: TGTGCCAGTCAGGACAGGGGGCTGTATGGCTACACCTTC.

This sequence joins TRBV5-5 and TRBJ2-7; TRBD2 matches 7 bases. Trimming took 5 bases from V and 7 from J; bases not matched to a gene: 15. There are 15 residues in the CDR3. Germline V lookup: CDR1 SGHKS, CDR2 YYEKEE (reference sequence). The CDR3 is CASRTSGGSDAEQYF. The CDR3 coding sequence is TGTGCCAGCAGAACGTCGGGAGGAAGCGATGCTGAGCAGTACTTC.

The DNA of the CDR3 is TGTGCCAGCAACCCCGGGACCCGGAGGTATGGCTACACCTTC. Encoded protein: CASNPGTRRYGYTF. The chain combines TRBV6-6 with TRBJ1-2, with D possibly TRBD1 on 5 matching bases. The CDR3 covers 14 residues. V was pared by 7 bases and J by 5 bases, with 17 bases between. Germline V CDR1 and CDR2: MNHNY, SVGAGI (reference sequence).

The chain employs TRBV6-1 and TRBJ1-2, with 8 bases fitting TRBD1. Germline V gene sequence: CDR1 MNHNS, CDR2 SASEGT. V trimming: 2 bases; J trimming: 4 bases; junction bases outside the gene matches: 3. This CDR3 contains 14 residues. The CDR3, as DNA: TGTGCCAGCAGTGAATTCACAGGGGGCTATGGCTACACCTTC. It specifies CASSEFTGGYGYTF.